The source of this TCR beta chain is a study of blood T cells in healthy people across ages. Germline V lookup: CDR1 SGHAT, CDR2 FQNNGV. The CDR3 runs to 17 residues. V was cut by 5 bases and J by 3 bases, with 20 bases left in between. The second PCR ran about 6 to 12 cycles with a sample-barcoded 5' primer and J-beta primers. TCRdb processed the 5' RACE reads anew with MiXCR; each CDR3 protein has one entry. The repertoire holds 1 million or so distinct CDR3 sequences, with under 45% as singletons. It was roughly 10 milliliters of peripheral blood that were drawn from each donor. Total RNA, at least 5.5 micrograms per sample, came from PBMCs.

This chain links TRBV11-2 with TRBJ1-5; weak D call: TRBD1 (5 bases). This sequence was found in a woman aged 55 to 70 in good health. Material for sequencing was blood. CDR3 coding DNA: TGTGCCAGCAGCCCGATAGCCCGGGACGGGTTCAATCAGCCCCAGCATTTT. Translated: CASSPIARDGFNQPQHF.